This TCR beta chain originates from a study of cytomegalovirus exposure and HLA in healthy donors. Study findings and constraints: Researchers counted over 150 TCR beta chains as cytomegalovirus-associated. Researchers reported that three CMV-associated chains were confirmed in vitro as CMV antigen-specific.

The assay was immunoSEQ multiplex PCR, and TCRdb's table has in-frame clones only and misses some. The table lists roughly 68,000 clones, around 97% of them singletons. As regards this clone: Its cognate antigen is unknown.

With 7 bases removed from V and 1 base from J, the gap between germline ends came to 9 bases. There are 12 residues in the CDR3. CDR1 and CDR2 (germline): SQVTM, ANQGSEA. The sample taken for sequencing was PBMCs. The clonotype originates from a young man in good health and CMV-seronegative. V gene TRBV29-1 combines with J gene TRBJ2-3; tentative D call: TRBD2 (7 bases). The CDR3 DNA reads as TGCAGCGGGGGGGGCGGCACAGATACGCAGTATTTT. Protein product: CSGGGGTDTQYF.